One sample yielded the 10 T cell receptor beta chains listed below, sequenced in a study of identical twins. TCRdb reprocessed the 5' RACE reads with MiXCR, giving one entry per CDR3 protein. Altogether approximately 190,000 distinct CDR3 sequences are present, roughly 15% being singletons, with the ten largest covering over 35%. The sample was also reused in another study, on T cells expressing NK-cell markers.

The source material was CD8+ T cells sorted from blood. The receptors stem from a woman aged 18 to 35 in good health.

This clonotype ranks as medium-sized. The chain combines TRBV7-9 with TRBJ2-1, with 9 bases fitting TRBD1. Germline assignment: CDR1 SEHNR and CDR2 FQNEAQ (reference sequence). J gave up 3 bases and V 5 bases, and 8 bases lay outside the gene matches. This CDR3 has 16 residues. CDR3 sequence reads: CASSDTGGAYYNEQFF. The DNA of the CDR3 is TGTGCCAGCAGCGATACAGGGGGCGCCTACTACAATGAGCAGTTCTTC.

The chain employs TRBV12-3 or TRBV12-4 and TRBJ2-2; D unresolved. The ends were cut back, 1 base at V and 9 bases at J, with 3 bases in the middle. This CDR3 region has 11 residues. DNA for the CDR3: TGTGCCAGCAGTTTAGGGTGGGAGCTGTTTTTT. Amino acids: CASSLGWELFF.

The gene calls are TRBV7-9 and TRBJ2-7; maybe TRBD2 (6 bases). This CDR3 is built from 13 residues. From germline, CDR1 is SEHNR and CDR2 FQNEAQ (reference sequence). V was clipped by 8 bases and J by 5 bases, with 16 bases between them. The CDR3 DNA reads as TGTGCCAGCGCCCAAGGAGGGATCGACGAGCAGTACTTC. Amino acids: CASAQGGIDEQYF.

The chain combines TRBV10-3 with TRBJ2-2, with a weak D call TRBD2 (5 bases). This CDR3 is built from 16 residues. The V gene's germline CDR1 is ENHRY and CDR2 SYGVKD. Trimming took 0 bases from V and 5 from J, leaving 13 bases between them. This CDR3 reads CAISESARGLTGELFF. DNA for the CDR3: TGTGCCATCAGTGAGTCGGCCCGGGGTCTAACCGGGGAGCTGTTTTTT.

This clonotype was counted between two and nine times. The chain couples TRBV7-9 to TRBJ1-4, with unresolved D. The CDR3 has 17 residues. The germline V gene encodes CDR1 SEHNR and CDR2 FQNEAQ (reference sequence). Trimming removed 5 bases at V and 4 bases at J, with 20 bases between. The CDR3 nucleotides are TGTGCCAGCAGCACCACCCGGGTTGAGGACTATAATGAAAAACTGTTTTTT. As protein: CASSTTRVEDYNEKLFF.

This clonotype showed up just a few times. This sequence joins TRBV2 and TRBJ2-7; perhaps TRBD1 as D (6 bases). CDR1 is SNHLY and CDR2 is FYNNEI in the germline V gene. With 6 bases removed from V and 2 bases from J, the gap between germline ends came to 17 bases. The CDR3 totals 15 residues. CDR3 sequence reads: CASRDGTPLTYEQYF. For the CDR3, the DNA is TGTGCCAGCAGGGATGGGACACCCCTTACCTACGAGCAGTACTTC.

This clonotype was seen more than once but under ten times. The chain joins TRBV6-5 to TRBJ2-1; 8 bases agree with TRBD1. Trimming took 3 bases from V and 6 from J; bases not matched to a gene: 7. Germline V CDR1 and CDR2: MNHEY, SVGAGI. This CDR3 is 15 amino acids long. The DNA of the CDR3 is TGTGCCAGCAGTTATTCCGGGACAGGCGCCAATGAGCAGTTCTTC. As protein: CASSYSGTGANEQFF.

The chain employs TRBV20-1 and TRBJ2-1, with unresolved D. The length of the CDR3 is 15 residues. Trimming left V 6 bases short and J 0 bases short, with 15 bases between. Germline V gives CDR1 DFQATT, CDR2 SNEGSKA (reference sequence). CDR3 DNA: TGCAGTGCCGATCCGACTGGTAGCTCCTACAATGAGCAGTTCTTC. Translated, it gives CSADPTGSSYNEQFF.

The sample holds a few counts of this clonotype. The chain recombines TRBV5-1 with TRBJ2-1; D call uncertain. Germline CDR1 SGHRS, CDR2 YFSETQ. The CDR3 has 14 residues. The V gene lost 7 bases and the J gene lost 0 bases, with 11 bases spanning the gap. This CDR3 is CASCQASSYNEQFF. The CDR3 DNA reads as TGCGCCAGCTGTCAGGCCAGCTCCTACAATGAGCAGTTCTTC.

This clonotype appeared a few times. This rearrangement joins TRBV25-1 to TRBJ2-5, with 7 bases aligning to TRBD2. With 4 bases clipped from V and 2 bases from J, the junction kept 10 bases outside the gene matches. This CDR3 is 16 amino acids long. CDR1 is MGHDK, CDR2 SYGVNS, per germline. The CDR3 sequence is CASSGEGREIQETQYF. The CDR3 DNA reads as TGTGCCAGCAGTGGCGAGGGGCGGGAGATACAAGAGACCCAGTACTTC. The full variable domain, in which reference TRBV25-1 and TRBJ2-5 provide the parts outside the CDR3, is EADIYQTPRYLVIGTGKKITLECSQTMGHDKMYWYQQDPGMELHLIHYSYGVNSTEKGDLSSESTVSRIRTEHFPLTLESARPSHTSQYLCASSGEGREIQETQYFGPGTRLLVL.